A selection of T cell receptor beta chains follows, all from one sample in a study of blood T cells in healthy people across ages. TCRdb used MiXCR to reprocess the 5' RACE reads, holding one entry per CDR3 protein. Here the sample spans roughly 640,000 distinct CDR3 sequences, about 30% being singletons. What was sequenced was blood. The receptors here all came from an elderly woman in good health. The CDR3 runs from the conserved cysteine through the conserved F or W. D genes are given only for firm matches. Clone size, where shown, is once, few, many, or a class for clones that have expanded.

J	D	V	size	DNA	CDR3
TRBJ2-7	TRBD2	TRBV7-9	many	TGTGCCAGCAGCTACGGGACTATCACCGAGCAGTACTTC	CASSYGTITEQYF
TRBJ2-7	TRBD1	TRBV6-1	many	TGTGCCAGCAGTGAGACGGGACAGGTCATCTACGAGCAGTACTTC	CASSETGQVIYEQYF
TRBJ1-2	NA	TRBV6-6	NA	TGTGCCAGCAGTTACGGCCAGGGGACCAACTATGGCTACACCTTC	CASSYGQGTNYGYTF
TRBJ2-1	NA	TRBV7-2	NA	TGTGCCAGCAGCTTAGCCACCCTTTACAAAAATGAGCAGTTCTTC	CASSLATLYKNEQFF
TRBJ2-4	NA	TRBV5-1	NA	TGCGCCAGCAGCTTCGAAAGGAACAGGGTGGGGAACATTCAGTACTTC	CASSFERNRVGNIQYF
TRBJ2-7	NA	TRBV7-3	NA	TGTGCCGGCAGCGTAACGGGGGCCACTTCGGGGGCATCCTACAATGAGCGGTACTTC	CAGSVTGATSGASYNERYF
TRBJ2-3	TRBD1	TRBV11-2	many	TGTGCCAGCAGCTCTCAGGGACAGGGGAGCACAGATACGCAGTATTTT	CASSSQGQGSTDTQYF
TRBJ2-3	TRBD2	TRBV5-1	many	TGCGCCAGCAGTTTCGGACTAGTTTCTTCAGATACGCAGTATTTT	CASSFGLVSSDTQYF
TRBJ1-4	NA	TRBV5-5	NA	TGTGCCAGCAGCTTGGTACAGATTAATGAAAAACTGTTTTTT	CASSLVQINEKLFF
TRBJ2-6	NA	TRBV30	many	TGTGCCTGGAACTCTGGGGCCAACGTCCTGACTTTC	CAWNSGANVLTF